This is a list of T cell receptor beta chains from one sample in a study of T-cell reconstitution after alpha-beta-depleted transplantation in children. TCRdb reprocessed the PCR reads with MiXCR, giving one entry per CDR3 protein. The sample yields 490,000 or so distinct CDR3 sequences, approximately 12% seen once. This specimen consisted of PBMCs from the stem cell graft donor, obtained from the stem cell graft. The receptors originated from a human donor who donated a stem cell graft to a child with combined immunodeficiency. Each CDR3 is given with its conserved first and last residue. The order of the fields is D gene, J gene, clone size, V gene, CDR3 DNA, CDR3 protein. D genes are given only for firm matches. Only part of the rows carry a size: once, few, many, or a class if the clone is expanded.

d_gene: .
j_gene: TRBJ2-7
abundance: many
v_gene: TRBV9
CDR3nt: TGTGCCAGCAGCCCGACGAGGGGGAGCTACGAGCAGTACTTC
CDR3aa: CASSPTRGSYEQYF

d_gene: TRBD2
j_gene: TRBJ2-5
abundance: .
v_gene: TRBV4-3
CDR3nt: TGCGCCAGCAGCCAGGACATGGGGCTAGCGGGAGCCACCAAAGGGACCCAGTACTTC
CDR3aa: CASSQDMGLAGATKGTQYF

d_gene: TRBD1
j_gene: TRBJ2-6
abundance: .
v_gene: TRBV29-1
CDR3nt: TGCAGCGTACGACAGGGGACTGGGGCCAACGTCCTGACTTTC
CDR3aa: CSVRQGTGANVLTF

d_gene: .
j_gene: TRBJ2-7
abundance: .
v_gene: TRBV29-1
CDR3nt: TGCAGCGTTGGGGGCGGTAAGGACTACGAGCAGTACTTC
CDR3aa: CSVGGGKDYEQYF

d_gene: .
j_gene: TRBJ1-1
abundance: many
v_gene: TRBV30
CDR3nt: TGTGCCTGGAGAGCCCAAAGGTTCACTGAAGCTTTCTTT
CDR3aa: CAWRAQRFTEAFF

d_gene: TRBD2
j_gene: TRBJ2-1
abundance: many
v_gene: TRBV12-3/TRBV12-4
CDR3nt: TGTGCCAGCAGTCTAATAGCGGGGGGGCTCAATGAGCAGTTCTTC
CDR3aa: CASSLIAGGLNEQFF

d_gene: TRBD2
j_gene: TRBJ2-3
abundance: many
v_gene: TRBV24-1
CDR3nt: TGTGCCACCAGTGATCCACTAGCGGCGATCACAGATACGCAGTATTTT
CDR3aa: CATSDPLAAITDTQYF

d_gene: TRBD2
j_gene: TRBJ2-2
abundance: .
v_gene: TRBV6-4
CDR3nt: TGTGCCAGCAGTGACGGGACTAGCGGGAGTAACGGGGAGCTGTTTTTT
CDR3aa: CASSDGTSGSNGELFF

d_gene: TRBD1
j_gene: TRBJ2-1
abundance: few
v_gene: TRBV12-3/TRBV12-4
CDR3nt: TGTGCCAGCAGCTTCCTGGACAGGGGGCAGTTCTTC
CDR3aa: CASSFLDRGQFF

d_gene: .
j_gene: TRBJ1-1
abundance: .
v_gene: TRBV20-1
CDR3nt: TGCAGTGCTCCCCTTCCGGGATGGGTTCTACGGGCGCGGCCCGGGGCTGAAGCTTTCTTT
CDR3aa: CSAPLPGWVLRARPGAEAFF

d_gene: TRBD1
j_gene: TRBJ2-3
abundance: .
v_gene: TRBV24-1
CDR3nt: TGTGCCACCAGCCTCGGGGGGACAGGGAAAGATACGCAGTATTTT
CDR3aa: CATSLGGTGKDTQYF

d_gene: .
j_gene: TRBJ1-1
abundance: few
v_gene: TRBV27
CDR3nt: TGTGCCAGCAACGTGTGGCGAGACACTGAAGCTTTCTTT
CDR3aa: CASNVWRDTEAFF

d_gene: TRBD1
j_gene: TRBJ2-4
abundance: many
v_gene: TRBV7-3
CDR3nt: TGTGCCAGCAGCTTCTGGGACAGGGTAGCCAAAAACATTCAGTACTTC
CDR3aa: CASSFWDRVAKNIQYF

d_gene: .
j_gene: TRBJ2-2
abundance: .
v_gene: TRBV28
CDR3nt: TGTGCCAGCAGAGCCGAGCCTAGAGGAGGCGGGGAGCTGTTTTTT
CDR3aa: CASRAEPRGGGELFF

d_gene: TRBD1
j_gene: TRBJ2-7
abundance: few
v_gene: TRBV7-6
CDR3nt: TGTGCCAGCAGCCAGGGACAGCGCTACGAGCAGTACTTC
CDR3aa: CASSQGQRYEQYF

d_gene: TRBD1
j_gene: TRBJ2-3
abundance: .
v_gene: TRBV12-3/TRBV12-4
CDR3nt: TGTGCCAGCAGTCAGGGGGCTGGGACAGATACGCAGTATTTT
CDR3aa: CASSQGAGTDTQYF

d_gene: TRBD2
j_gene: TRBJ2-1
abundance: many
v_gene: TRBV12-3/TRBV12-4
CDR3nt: TGTGCCAGCAGACCCAGCGGGGGGGGTCAGTTCTTC
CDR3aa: CASRPSGGGQFF

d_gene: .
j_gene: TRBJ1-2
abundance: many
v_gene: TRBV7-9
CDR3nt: TGTGCCAGCAGCGATCGGACAGTCTATGGCTACACCTTC
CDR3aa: CASSDRTVYGYTF

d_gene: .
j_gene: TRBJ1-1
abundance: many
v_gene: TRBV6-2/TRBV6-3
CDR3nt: TGTGCCAGCAGTCGAGGTTCACTCGCTGAAGCTTTCTTT
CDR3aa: CASSRGSLAEAFF

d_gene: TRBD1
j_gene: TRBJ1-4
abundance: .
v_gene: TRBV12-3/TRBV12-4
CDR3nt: TGTGCCAGCAGTTTAACCACAGGGGCTGCGTTTTTT
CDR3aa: CASSLTTGAAFF

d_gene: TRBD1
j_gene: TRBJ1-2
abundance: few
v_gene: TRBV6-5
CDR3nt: TGTGCCAGCAGTTACGGGACAGGGGGCGAGGGCTACACCTTC
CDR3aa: CASSYGTGGEGYTF

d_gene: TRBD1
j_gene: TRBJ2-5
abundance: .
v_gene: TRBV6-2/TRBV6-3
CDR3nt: TGTGCCAGCAGTTACACCAGACAGGGAGAGACCCAGTACTTC
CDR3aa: CASSYTRQGETQYF

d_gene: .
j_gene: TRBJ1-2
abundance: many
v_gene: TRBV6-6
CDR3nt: TGTGCCAGCACTCCGACGCAAGACTATGGCTACACCTTC
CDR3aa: CASTPTQDYGYTF

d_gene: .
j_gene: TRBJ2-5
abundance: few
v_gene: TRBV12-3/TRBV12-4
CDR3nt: TGTGCCAGCAGGAACATGGAGATCCAGTACTTC
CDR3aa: CASRNMEIQYF

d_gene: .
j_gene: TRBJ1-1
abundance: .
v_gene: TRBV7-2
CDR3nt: TGTGCCAGCAAAAAAACGATGAACACTGAAGCTTTCTTT
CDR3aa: CASKKTMNTEAFF

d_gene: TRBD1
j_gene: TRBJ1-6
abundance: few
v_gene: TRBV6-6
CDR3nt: TGTGCCAGCAGCCTTGACAGGGGCCTTATCCACTTT
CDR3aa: CASSLDRGLIHF

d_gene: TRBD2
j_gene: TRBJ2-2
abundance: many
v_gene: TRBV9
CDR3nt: TGTGCCAGCAGCGTAGCCGGGACTAGCGGGACCGGGGAGCTGTTTTTT
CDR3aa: CASSVAGTSGTGELFF

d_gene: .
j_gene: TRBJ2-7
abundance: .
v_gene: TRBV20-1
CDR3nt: TGCAGTGCTAGAGTAGGCGGCAGCTCCTACGAGCAGTACTTC
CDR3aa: CSARVGGSSYEQYF

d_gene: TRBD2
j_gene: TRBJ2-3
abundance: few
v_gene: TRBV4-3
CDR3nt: TGCGCCAGCAGCCACGTCCGACTAGCGGGGGCTTCAGATACGCAGTATTTT
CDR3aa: CASSHVRLAGASDTQYF

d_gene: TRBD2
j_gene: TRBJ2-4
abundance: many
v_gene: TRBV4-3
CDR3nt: TGCGCCAGCAGCCAAGATTACCTAGCGGGAGGGCCCCTGGCAAACATTCAGTACTTC
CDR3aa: CASSQDYLAGGPLANIQYF

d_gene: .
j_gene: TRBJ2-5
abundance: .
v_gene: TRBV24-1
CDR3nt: TGTGCCACCAGTCTGGGCCGGGAGACCCAGTACTTC
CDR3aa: CATSLGRETQYF

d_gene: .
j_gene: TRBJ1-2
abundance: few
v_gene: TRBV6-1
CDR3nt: TGTGCCAGCAGCACCGACAGCCACTCCTATGGCTACACCTTC
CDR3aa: CASSTDSHSYGYTF

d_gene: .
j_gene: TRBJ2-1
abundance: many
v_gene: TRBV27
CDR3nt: TGTGCCAGCAGCTTAGCGGTATGGTACAATGAGCAGTTCTTC
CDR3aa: CASSLAVWYNEQFF

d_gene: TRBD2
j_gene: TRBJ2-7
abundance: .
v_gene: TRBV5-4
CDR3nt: TGTGCCAGCAGCTTGTCGACTAGCGGGAGACGGGAGCAGTACTTC
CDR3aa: CASSLSTSGRREQYF

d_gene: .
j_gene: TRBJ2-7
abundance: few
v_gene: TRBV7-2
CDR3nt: TGTGCCAGCAGCTTAAACAGAGGGGCTTACGAGCAGTACTTC
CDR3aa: CASSLNRGAYEQYF

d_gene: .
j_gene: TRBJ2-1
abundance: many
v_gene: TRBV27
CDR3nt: TGTGCCAGCGCTTTGGTGGGCCCCTACAATGAGCAGTTCTTC
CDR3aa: CASALVGPYNEQFF

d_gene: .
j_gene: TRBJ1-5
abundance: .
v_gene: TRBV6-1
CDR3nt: TGTGCCAGCAACGGGGGACTAAGCAATCAGCCCCAGCATTTT
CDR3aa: CASNGGLSNQPQHF

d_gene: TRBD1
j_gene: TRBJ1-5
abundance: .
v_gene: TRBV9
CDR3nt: TGTGCCAGCAGCGCGGGGGACAGGGGGGATCAGCCCCAGCATTTT
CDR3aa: CASSAGDRGDQPQHF

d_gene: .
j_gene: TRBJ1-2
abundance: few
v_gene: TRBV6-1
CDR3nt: TGTGCCACCCAAGCGGGTTCTAAGGGGGGCTACACCTTC
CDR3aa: CATQAGSKGGYTF

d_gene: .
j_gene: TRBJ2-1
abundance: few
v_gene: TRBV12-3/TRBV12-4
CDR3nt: TGTGCCAGCAGTTTAAGTCCCCCCGGCAGCAATGAGCAGTTCTTC
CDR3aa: CASSLSPPGSNEQFF

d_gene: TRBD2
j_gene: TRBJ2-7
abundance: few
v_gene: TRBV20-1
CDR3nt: TGCAGTGCTAGTTCAGTTCGAGCGGGAGTCGGCGAGCAGTACTTC
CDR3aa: CSASSVRAGVGEQYF

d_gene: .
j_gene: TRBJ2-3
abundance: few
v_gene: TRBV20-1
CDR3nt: TGCAGCGGCAGGGCTAGCGGCACAGATACGCAGTATTTT
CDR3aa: CSGRASGTDTQYF

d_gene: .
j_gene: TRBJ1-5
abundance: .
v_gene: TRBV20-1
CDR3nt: TGCAGTGCTAGAGAGAGAGTTAACGGGGATCAGCCCCAGCATTTT
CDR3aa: CSARERVNGDQPQHF

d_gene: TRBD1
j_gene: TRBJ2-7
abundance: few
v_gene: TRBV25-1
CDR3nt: TGTGCCAGCAGTGAGGGACAGTCCTACGAGCAGTACTTC
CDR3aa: CASSEGQSYEQYF

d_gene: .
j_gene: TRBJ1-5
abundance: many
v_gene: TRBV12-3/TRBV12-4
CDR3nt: TGTGCCAGCAGTTTTGGATCCTGGGATCAGCCCCAGCATTTT
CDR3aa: CASSFGSWDQPQHF

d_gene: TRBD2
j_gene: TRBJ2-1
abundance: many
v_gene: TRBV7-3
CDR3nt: TGTGCCAGCAGCCGAACGGGCGGGACTAGCTCTGTCAATGAGCAGTTCTTC
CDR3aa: CASSRTGGTSSVNEQFF